Reported below is one T cell receptor beta chain. This record comes from a study of blood T cell repertoires in COVID-19. Libraries were prepared by immunoSEQ multiplex PCR; TCRdb keeps only in-frame clonotypes and omits some of them. This sample carries around 55,000 clones, 87% of them seen once, and the ten largest clones take roughly 3.6%. The sample consisted of peripheral blood. The receptor's source is a man aged 35-49 years with COVID-19, enrolled during active disease.

The CDR3 bases are TGTGCCAGCAGCTTGGGACAGGGGACCCCGGCGGGGGGTACCTACGAGCAGTACTTC. It is translated as CASSLGQGTPAGGTYEQYF. V usage is TRBV7-6 and J usage is TRBJ2-7; TRBD1 aligns across 10 bases. The germline gives CDR1 SGHVS, CDR2 FNYEAQ. J lost 2 bases, V lost 3 bases, and 16 bases had no gene match. The CDR3 runs 19 residues.